Below are 24 T cell receptor beta chains sequenced from a single sample in a study of cytomegalovirus exposure and HLA in healthy donors. A multiplex PCR was run with 60 Vbeta primers and 13 Jbeta primers. The protocol was immunoSEQ multiplex PCR, while the TCRdb copy is restricted to in-frame clones and leaves out a portion. The profile covers 100,000 to 150,000 clones, with approximately 82% appearing a single time and around 1.6% taken by the ten largest. The sequenced sample consisted of PBMCs. These receptors were obtained from a female donor in good health and CMV-seronegative.

The V gene is TRBV27, the J gene TRBJ1-1; tentative D call: TRBD1 (5 bases). The CDR3 runs 13 residues. The germline gives CDR1 MNHEY, CDR2 SMNVEV (reference sequence). V lost 6 bases, J lost 1 base, and 9 bases lay in between. CDR3 DNA: TGTGCCAGCAGACCTACAGGGAACACTGAAGCTTTCTTT. Its protein is CASRPTGNTEAFF.

This clone showed up just a few times. V is TRBV11-2 and J is TRBJ1-3; D not resolved. Trimming shortened V by 7 bases and J by 0 bases, and 13 bases separated the two germline ends. This CDR3 is built from 15 residues. CDR1 and CDR2 from the germline V gene are SGHAT and FQNNGV. The CDR3 reads CASIRRLGSGNTIYF. CDR3 sequence (DNA): TGTGCCAGCATTAGGCGACTCGGCTCTGGAAACACCATATATTTT. Looking up the rest from reference TRBV11-2 and TRBJ1-3 gives the full variable domain: EAGVAQSPRYKIIEKRQSVAFWCNPISGHATLYWYQQILGQGPKLLIQFQNNGVVDDSQLPKDRFSAERLKGVDSTLKIQPAKLEDSAVYLCASIRRLGSGNTIYFGEGSWLTVV.

V gene TRBV28 combines with J gene TRBJ1-5; D may be TRBD1 (5 bases). The CDR3 is made up of 14 amino acids. Trimming left V 2 bases short and J 9 bases short, with 14 bases between. Germline CDR1 and CDR2: MDHEN and SYDVKM. The CDR3 here is CASSLGGRRGPQHF. In DNA form, the CDR3 reads TGTGCCAGCAGTTTAGGGGGGAGGCGTGGGCCCCAGCATTTT. The whole variable domain, remainder taken from reference TRBV28 and TRBJ1-5, is DVKVTQSSRYLVKRTGEKVFLECVQDMDHENMFWYRQDPGLGLRLIYFSYDVKMKEKGDIPEGYSVSREKKERFSLILESASTNQTSMYLCASSLGGRRGPQHFGDGTRLSIL.

This rearrangement joins TRBV7-2 to TRBJ2-3; D is unclear. The CDR3 extends over 15 amino acids. Germline assignment: CDR1 SGHTA and CDR2 FQGNSA. V was clipped by 0 bases and J by 2 bases, with 9 bases between them. CDR3 sequence (DNA): TGTGCCAGCAGCTTAGCACTGCTAACCACAGATACGCAGTATTTT. It is translated as CASSLALLTTDTQYF. Based on the CDR3 plus reference TRBV7-2 and TRBJ2-3, the full variable domain is GAGVSQSPSNKVTEKGKDVELRCDPISGHTALYWYRQSLGQGLEFLIYFQGNSAPDKSGLPSDRFSAERTGGSVSTLTIQRTQQEDSAVYLCASSLALLTTDTQYFGPGTRLTVL.

The chain combines TRBV6-6 with TRBJ1-1; D ambiguous. Germline CDR1 and CDR2: MNHNY and SVGAGI (reference sequence). The CDR3 is 13 amino acids. V was pared by 8 bases and J by 1 base, with 11 bases between. The CDR3 region has the DNA TGTGCCAGCGCGGGGAGGAGGAACACTGAAGCTTTCTTT. Translating it yields CASAGRRNTEAFF.

This clone was recorded only once. The chain uses TRBV5-1 and TRBJ1-2; possible D gene TRBD1, 5 bases. The CDR3 extends over 15 amino acids. Between the trimmed V and J ends, which lost 4 bases and 3 bases, there was a span of 16 bases. Germline CDR1 and CDR2: SGHRS and YFSETQ. CDR3 sequence: CASSSTGTRDYGYTF. CDR3 nucleotide sequence: TGCGCCAGCAGCAGTACAGGAACACGGGACTATGGCTACACCTTC.

V gene TRBV28 combines with J gene TRBJ1-5, with TRBD1 as a possible D gene (5 bases). The germline V gene has CDR1 MDHEN and CDR2 SYDVKM. The CDR3 consists of 14 residues. The ends were cut back, 2 bases at V and 7 bases at J, with 12 bases in the middle. CDR3 protein: CASSLGAGKQPQHF. The CDR3 nucleotides read TGTGCCAGCAGTTTAGGGGCAGGGAAACAGCCCCAGCATTTT.

The rearrangement links TRBV28 to TRBJ1-1, with a tentative D call TRBD1 (5 bases). There are 14 residues in the CDR3. The germline V gene encodes CDR1 MDHEN and CDR2 SYDVKM. V was cut by 4 bases and J by 4 bases, with 13 bases left in between. CDR3 residues: CASSSPTETTEAFF. The CDR3 DNA is TGTGCCAGCAGTTCGCCGACAGAAACCACTGAAGCTTTCTTT.

This chain links TRBV6-5 with TRBJ2-7; 7 bases match TRBD1. Per germline, CDR1 MNHEY and CDR2 SVGAGI. The trim removed 2 bases at V and 6 bases at J, leaving 4 bases unmatched. This CDR3 has 13 residues. CDR3 sequence: CASSYTRDSEQYF. The CDR3 DNA sequence: TGTGCCAGCAGTTACACCCGGGACAGCGAGCAGTACTTC.

V usage is TRBV6-1 and J usage is TRBJ1-1, with 7 bases fitting TRBD1. The CDR3 is 15 amino acids. Germline CDR1 and CDR2: MNHNS and SASEGT. V dropped 6 bases and J dropped 0; count of bases not matched to a gene: 7. The CDR3 sequence: CASRPDRVLNTEAFF. As DNA, the CDR3 is TGTGCCAGCAGGCCAGACAGGGTCTTGAACACTGAAGCTTTCTTT.

The rearrangement uses TRBV5-1 and TRBJ2-6; D call uncertain. CDR3 length: 15 residues. Germline-derived CDR1 and CDR2 are SGHRS and YFSETQ. Trimming removed 0 bases at V and 3 bases at J, with 7 bases between. The CDR3 nucleotides are TGCGCCAGCAGCTTGGGTCTCAGTGGGGCCAACGTCCTGACTTTC. It specifies CASSLGLSGANVLTF.

The chain carries TRBV27 and TRBJ1-2; 7 nucleotides line up with TRBD1. Germline V gene sequence: CDR1 MNHEY, CDR2 SMNVEV (reference sequence). The V gene end was trimmed by 6 bases and the J gene end by 4 bases; junction bases not matched to a gene: 11. The length of the CDR3 is 15 residues. CDR3 loop: CASSSTTGYGYGYTF. Here the CDR3 DNA reads TGTGCCAGCAGCTCTACGACAGGGTATGGCTATGGCTACACCTTC.

The chain uses TRBV6-5 and TRBJ2-3; a possible D gene is TRBD2 (6 bases). CDR3 size: 15 residues. Trimming cost V 7 bases and J 8 bases, with 22 bases left between them. Germline CDR1 is MNHEY and CDR2 is SVGAGI. The CDR3, as DNA: TGTGCCAGCACCCCGGCGGACCAAAGGGGAGGTACGCAGTATTTT. It specifies CASTPADQRGGTQYF.

This clone was seen more than once but under ten times. The rearrangement uses TRBV7-9 and TRBJ1-2, with 7 bases matching TRBD1. In germline, CDR1 is SEHNR, CDR2 FQNEAQ (reference sequence). The CDR3 totals 15 residues. J gave up 5 bases and V 6 bases, and 12 bases lay outside the gene matches. The CDR3 sequence is CASSITRDSLYGYTF. CDR3 DNA sequence: TGTGCCAGCAGTATAACTAGGGACAGCCTTTATGGCTACACCTTC.

The rearrangement links TRBV27 to TRBJ1-4; D is unclear. Germline V gene sequence: CDR1 MNHEY, CDR2 SMNVEV (reference sequence). CDR3 length: 15 amino acids. With 1 base removed from V and 0 bases from J, the gap between germline ends came to 6 bases. The CDR3 reads CASSLYTATNEKLFF. For the CDR3, the DNA is TGTGCCAGCAGTTTATATACAGCAACTAATGAAAAACTGTTTTTT.

The V gene is TRBV6-5, the J gene TRBJ1-5, with TRBD1 matching over 7 bases. J lost 5 bases, V lost 6 bases, and 4 bases had no gene match. This CDR3 spans 13 amino acids. The germline CDR1 and CDR2 sequences are MNHEY and SVGAGI. CDR3 loop: CASSPQGDQPQHF. The DNA of the CDR3 is TGTGCCAGCAGCCCTCAGGGGGATCAGCCCCAGCATTTT.

The chain employs TRBV27 and TRBJ2-1, with TRBD1 as a possible D gene (7 bases). Germline V gene data show CDR1 as MNHEY and CDR2 as SMNVEV (reference sequence). The CDR3 loop spans 15 amino acids. The V end was cut by 7 bases, the J end by 4 bases, with 17 bases between. The CDR3 DNA sequence: TGTGCCAGCACCACGGTAGCAGGGGGGTACAATGAGCAGTTCTTC. This translates into CASTTVAGGYNEQFF.

This chain links TRBV28 with TRBJ2-7, with 7 bases lining up with TRBD1. The trim removed 2 bases at V and 2 bases at J, leaving 3 bases unmatched. Germline lookup yields CDR1 MDHEN and CDR2 SYDVKM. This CDR3 has 14 residues. CDR3 sequence (DNA): TGTGCCAGCAGTTTACCGGGACAGCCCTACGAGCAGTACTTC. Its translation: CASSLPGQPYEQYF.

This chain uses TRBV7-9 with TRBJ1-2; TRBD1 might be the D (5 bases). Germline V gives CDR1 SEHNR, CDR2 FQNEAQ (reference sequence). The CDR3 has 13 amino acids. The V gene lost 5 bases and the J gene lost 4 bases, with 11 bases spanning the gap. CDR3 region: CASSLDSLYGYTF. As DNA, the CDR3 is TGTGCCAGCAGCCTAGACAGCCTCTATGGCTACACCTTC.

The genes are TRBV7-2 and TRBJ1-1; D uncertain. V lost 6 bases and J 3 bases, leaving 11 bases between the germline ends. Per the germline V gene, CDR1 is SGHTA and CDR2 is FQGNSA. The CDR3 loop spans 13 amino acids. Here the CDR3 reads CASRPREHTEAFF. The CDR3 DNA reads TGTGCCAGCAGACCTCGGGAGCACACTGAAGCTTTCTTT. The full variable domain, its missing parts supplied by reference TRBV7-2 and TRBJ1-1, is GAGVSQSPSNKVTEKGKDVELRCDPISGHTALYWYRQSLGQGLEFLIYFQGNSAPDKSGLPSDRFSAERTGGSVSTLTIQRTQQEDSAVYLCASRPREHTEAFFGQGTRLTVV.

In its sample, this clone was seen a few times. The J gene is TRBJ2-7, the V gene TRBV4-3; possible D gene TRBD2, 6 bases. The CDR3 totals 14 residues. CDR1 and CDR2 from the germline V gene are LGHNA and YSLEER. V dropped 6 bases and J dropped 3 bases, with 15 bases sitting between them. CDR3 nucleotide sequence: TGCGCCAGCAGTTCTCGGGAGCGAGGCTACGAGCAGTACTTC. It encodes CASSSRERGYEQYF.

The chain employs TRBV18 and TRBJ2-3, with D maybe TRBD1 (6 bases). Germline V gives CDR1 KGHSH, CDR2 LQKENI. Trimming pared 5 bases from V and 1 base from J, leaving 13 bases between. The CDR3 contains 15 residues. The CDR3 region has the DNA TGTGCCAGCTCATACCAGGGGTTTGGCACAGATACGCAGTATTTT. Translating gives CASSYQGFGTDTQYF. Drawing the rest from reference TRBV18 and TRBJ2-3, the complete variable domain is NAGVMQNPRHLVRRRGQEARLRCSPMKGHSHVYWYRQLPEEGLKFMVYLQKENIIDESGMPKERFSAEFPKEGPSILRIQQVVRGDSAAYFCASSYQGFGTDTQYFGPGTRLTVL.

The chain links TRBV7-8 to TRBJ2-2, with 15 bases identical to TRBD2. The CDR3 is 17 amino acids. V trimming: 1 base; J trimming: 5 bases; junction bases outside the gene matches: 2. The germline V gene has CDR1 SGHVS and CDR2 FQNEAQ. The CDR3 sequence is CASSLGGLAGGTGELFF. CDR3 bases: TGTGCCAGCAGCTTAGGTGGACTAGCGGGAGGGACCGGGGAGCTGTTTTTT.

This chain links TRBV7-9 with TRBJ2-7, with a tentative D call TRBD2 (5 bases). The germline V gene encodes CDR1 SEHNR and CDR2 FQNEAQ (reference sequence). CDR3 length: 14 residues. The V and J ends lost 2 bases and 1 base respectively, with 9 bases between them. This CDR3 is CASSLFEGSYEQYF. The CDR3, as DNA: TGTGCCAGCAGCTTATTCGAGGGTTCCTACGAGCAGTACTTC.